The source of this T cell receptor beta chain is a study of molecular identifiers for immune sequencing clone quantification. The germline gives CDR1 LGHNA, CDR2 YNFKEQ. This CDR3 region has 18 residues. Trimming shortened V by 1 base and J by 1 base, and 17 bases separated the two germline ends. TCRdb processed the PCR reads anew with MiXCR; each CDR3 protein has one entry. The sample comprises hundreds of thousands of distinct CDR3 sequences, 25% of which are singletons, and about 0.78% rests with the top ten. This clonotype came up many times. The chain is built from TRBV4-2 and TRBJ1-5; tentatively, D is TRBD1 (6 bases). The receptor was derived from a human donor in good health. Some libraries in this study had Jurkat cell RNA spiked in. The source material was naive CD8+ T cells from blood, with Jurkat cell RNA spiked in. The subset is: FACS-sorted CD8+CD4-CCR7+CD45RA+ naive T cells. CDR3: CASSQAWSGAPSNQPQHF. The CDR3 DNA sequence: TGTGCCAGCAGCCAAGCTTGGTCAGGGGCGCCGAGCAATCAGCCCCAGCATTTT.